The 32 T cell receptor beta chains listed next were all sequenced from one sample in a study of blood T cell repertoires in COVID-19 (dated by TCRdb to the early 2020s). Libraries were built with the immunoSEQ multiplex PCR assay. Here the immuneACCESS table is served through TCRdb, limited to in-frame sequences with V and J called. Missing clones are a known gap in these copies; in checked studies unresolved V genes cover under half, and the rest lacks a known reason. For this sample the table gives about 130,000 clones, of which about 85% were detected only once. The ten largest clones capture 12% of the sample. The sample consisted of peripheral blood. The receptors were gathered from a man in his fifties or sixties with acute or convalescent COVID-19.

The V call is TRBV3-1 (or the pseudogene TRBV3-2), the J call TRBJ2-2; tentatively, D is TRBD1 (5 bases). CDR1 LGHDT and CDR2 YNNKEL come from the germline V gene (reference sequence). V was pared by 4 bases and J by 4 bases, with 10 bases between. The CDR3 sequence is 14 residues long. The CDR3 nucleotides are TGTGCCAGCAGCCTCGGTAGGGGCACCGGGGAGCTGTTTTTT. This sequence encodes CASSLGRGTGELFF.

The chain's CDR3 is CASSLEGAPYGYTF. In DNA form, the CDR3 reads TGCGCCAGCAGCTTGGAGGGGGCCCCCTATGGCTACACCTTC. This sequence joins TRBV5-1 and TRBJ1-2; TRBD1 matches 7 bases. From germline, CDR1 is SGHRS and CDR2 YFSETQ. The V and J ends lost 0 bases and 4 bases, in that order; junction bases with no gene match: 3. CDR3 length equals 14 residues.

The chain is built from TRBV2 and TRBJ2-1, with TRBD2 identical over 11 bases. Germline V CDR1 and CDR2: SNHLY, FYNNEI. V was pared by 6 bases and J by 6 bases, with 10 bases of the junction left unmatched. The CDR3 is 16 residues long. The CDR3 region has the DNA TGTGCCAGCAGGGCACCCCGACTAGCGGGAACCAATGAGCAGTTCTTC. Its translation: CASRAPRLAGTNEQFF.

This sequence joins TRBV5-1 and TRBJ2-5; 9 bases align to TRBD2. Germline trimming cut 3 bases from V and 5 bases from J; bases unmatched to any gene: 2. CDR3 size: 13 residues. The germline V gene encodes CDR1 SGHRS and CDR2 YFSETQ. The CDR3 sequence: CASSWTSEETQYF. CDR3 nucleotide sequence: TGCGCCAGCAGCTGGACTAGCGAGGAGACCCAGTACTTC.

The gene calls are TRBV2 and TRBJ1-6, with TRBD1 identical over 8 bases. CDR1 is SNHLY and CDR2 is FYNNEI in the germline V gene. Trimming removed 5 bases from V and 7 bases from J; junction bases left unmatched: 7. This CDR3 has 15 residues. The DNA of the CDR3 is TGTGCCAGCAGTCTCTTCGGACAGGGAAATTCACCCCTCCACTTT. Protein sequence: CASSLFGQGNSPLHF.

The chain recombines TRBV6-5 with TRBJ2-5; D is possibly TRBD1 (5 bases). Germline V CDR1 and CDR2: MNHEY, SVGAGI. CDR3 length: 11 residues. Trimming cost V 7 bases and J 7 bases, with 10 bases left between them. This CDR3 is CASTQGRTQYF. For the CDR3, the DNA is TGTGCCAGCACGCAGGGCCGGACCCAGTACTTC.

The table lists this clone with a few counts. The V gene is TRBV6-4, the J gene TRBJ2-3; a possible D gene is TRBD1 (6 bases). The CDR3 is made up of 13 amino acids. V was shortened by 4 bases and J by 6 bases, with 11 bases between the two germline ends. The germline V gene has CDR1 MRHNA and CDR2 SNTAGT. CDR3 in DNA: TGTGCCAGCAGTGCAGGGGCGGGTGATACGCAGTATTTT. Amino acid sequence: CASSAGAGDTQYF.

The V gene is TRBV5-1, the J gene TRBJ2-1; D remains ambiguous. Trimming removed 0 bases at V and 0 bases at J, with 10 bases between. The CDR3 totals 16 residues. Germline CDR1 and CDR2: SGHRS and YFSETQ. The CDR3 coding sequence is TGCGCCAGCAGCTTGGGACCGGGTAGCTCCTACAATGAGCAGTTCTTC. Residues: CASSLGPGSSYNEQFF.

The chain couples TRBV5-1 to TRBJ2-3, with 10 bases matching TRBD2. CDR3 size: 15 residues. V lost 5 bases, J lost 6 bases, and 9 bases stayed unmatched. Looked up from germline, CDR1 is SGHRS and CDR2 is YFSETQ. The CDR3 is CASSPLGTSDDTQYF. The DNA of the CDR3 is TGCGCCAGCAGTCCCCTCGGGACTAGCGATGATACGCAGTATTTT.

J is TRBJ2-2 and V is TRBV7-9; 8 positions match TRBD1. V trimming: 6 bases; J trimming: 7 bases; junction bases outside the gene matches: 7. The V gene's germline CDR1 is SEHNR and CDR2 FQNEAQ (reference sequence). There are 14 residues in the CDR3. CDR3 DNA: TGTGCCAGCAGGTCGGACAGGGATGGCGGGGAGCTGTTTTTT. Translated, it gives CASRSDRDGGELFF.

The V and J genes are TRBV5-5 and TRBJ1-1; 8 nucleotides agree with TRBD1. There are 15 residues in the CDR3. V lost 3 bases, J lost 3 bases, and 7 bases stayed unmatched. Germline V gene data show CDR1 as SGHKS and CDR2 as YYEKEE (reference sequence). The CDR3 reads CASSSPHRGDTEAFF. Here the CDR3 DNA reads TGTGCCAGCAGCTCCCCCCACAGGGGGGACACTGAAGCTTTCTTT.

CDR3 loop: CAISESGGPEKLFF. CDR3 bases: TGTGCCATCAGTGAGTCTGGAGGGCCGGAGAAACTGTTTTTT. V usage is TRBV10-3 and J usage is TRBJ1-4; no clear D gene. Trimming took 0 bases from V and 11 from J, leaving 13 bases between them. The CDR3 totals 14 residues. Germline V lookup: CDR1 ENHRY, CDR2 SYGVKD.

This clone has more than one count but fewer than ten. The germline gene is not matched at one end of the junction; a read error may be the cause. The J gene is TRBJ1-5, the V gene TRBV7-2, with 11 bases fitting TRBD1. The V gene's germline CDR1 is SGHTA and CDR2 FQGNSA. The CDR3 contains 15 residues. This CDR3 reads CASSLGDRGFQPQHF. CDR3 coding DNA: TGTGCCAGCAGTTTAGGGGACAGGGGGTTTCAGCCCCAGCATTTT.

This clone was counted at least ten times. This rearrangement joins TRBV3-1 (or the pseudogene TRBV3-2) to TRBJ2-2; possibly TRBD2 for D (6 bases). V was shortened by 7 bases and J by 6 bases, with 12 bases between the two germline ends. The CDR3 spans 13 residues. Germline lookup yields CDR1 LGHDT and CDR2 YNNKEL (reference sequence). CDR3: CASTEGEAGELFF. The CDR3 nucleotides are TGTGCCAGCACTGAAGGGGAGGCCGGGGAGCTGTTTTTT.

CDR3: CASDQRQGFGETQYF. In DNA, the CDR3 is TGTGCCAGCGACCAACGGCAGGGATTCGGGGAGACCCAGTACTTC. The chain employs TRBV2 and TRBJ2-5, with D possibly being TRBD1 (5 bases). Per germline, CDR1 SNHLY and CDR2 FYNNEI. V was cut by 8 bases and J by 5 bases, with 21 bases left in between. CDR3 length: 15 amino acids. The full variable domain, in which reference TRBV2 and TRBJ2-5 provide the parts outside the CDR3, is EPEVTQTPSHQVTQMGQEVILRCVPISNHLYFYWYRQILGQKVEFLVSFYNNEISEKSEIFDDQFSVERPDGSNFTLKIRSTKLEDSAMYFCASDQRQGFGETQYFGPGTRLLVL.

The chain combines TRBV28 with TRBJ2-1; the D gene is possibly TRBD2 (6 bases). The germline V and J ends were trimmed by 6 bases and 6 bases, with 21 bases remaining between them. This CDR3 spans 16 amino acids. Germline V gene sequence: CDR1 MDHEN, CDR2 SYDVKM. CDR3 protein: CASSKPQGLGGNEQFF. The CDR3 DNA reads as TGTGCCAGCAGCAAACCCCAGGGACTCGGAGGCAATGAGCAGTTCTTC.

The CDR3 loop reads CASSIPAGSSTDTQYF. DNA for the CDR3: TGCGCCAGCAGCATACCAGCGGGCAGTAGCACAGATACGCAGTATTTT. The chain uses TRBV5-1 and TRBJ2-3; D perhaps matches TRBD2 (6 bases). With 4 bases removed from V and 0 bases from J, the gap between germline ends came to 15 bases. Per the germline V gene, CDR1 is SGHRS and CDR2 is YFSETQ. This CDR3 spans 16 amino acids.

Only one count was recorded for this clone. The chain combines TRBV28 with TRBJ2-7, with unresolved D. Germline V gives CDR1 MDHEN, CDR2 SYDVKM. The CDR3 has 11 residues. The V gene lost 4 bases and the J gene lost 5 bases, with 6 bases spanning the gap. The CDR3 protein is CASSSEDEQYF. The CDR3 coding sequence is TGTGCCAGCAGTTCCGAGGACGAGCAGTACTTC.

The gene calls are TRBV18 and TRBJ2-3; 14 bases match TRBD2. The CDR3 loop spans 15 amino acids. Germline V CDR1 and CDR2: KGHSH, LQKENI. With V trimmed by 4 bases and J by 4 bases, 1 base remained unmatched. In DNA, the CDR3 is TGTGCCAGCTCACGGGGACTAGCGGGAGCAGATACGCAGTATTTT. Translating it yields CASSRGLAGADTQYF.

The chain combines TRBV5-1 with TRBJ2-5, with D possibly being TRBD1 (6 bases). Trimming cost V 1 base and J 4 bases, with 14 bases left between them. The CDR3 covers 15 residues. CDR1 SGHRS and CDR2 YFSETQ come from the germline V gene. The CDR3, as DNA: TGCGCCAGCAGCTTGAAAGGGGGTAATGGAGAGACCCAGTACTTC. Protein sequence: CASSLKGGNGETQYF.

This clone was picked up one time. CDR3 coding DNA: TGTGCCAGTAGTGACCGGGACAGCTCTGGAAACACCATATATTTT. This gives the protein CASSDRDSSGNTIYF. The genes are TRBV19 and TRBJ1-3, with TRBD1 matching 7 bases. V was pared by 5 bases and J by 0 bases, with 4 bases of the junction left unmatched. CDR3 size: 15 residues. CDR1 is LNHDA and CDR2 is SQIVND in the germline V gene (reference sequence).

This clone was counted once. V gene TRBV11-1 combines with J gene TRBJ2-3, with 7 bases identical to TRBD2. The V and J ends lost 5 bases and 4 bases, in that order; junction bases with no gene match: 6. The CDR3 spans 14 residues. Germline values: CDR1 SGHAT, CDR2 FQDESV (reference sequence). CDR3: CASSGGRAADTQYF. CDR3 nucleotide sequence: TGTGCCAGCAGCGGGGGGAGGGCCGCAGATACGCAGTATTTT. Complete variable domain (other parts from reference TRBV11-1 and TRBJ2-3): EAEVAQSPRYKITEKSQAVAFWCDPISGHATLYWYRQILGQGPELLVQFQDESVVDDSQLPKDRFSAERLKGVDSTLKIQPAELGDSAMYLCASSGGRAADTQYFGPGTRLTVL.

The V and J genes are TRBV27 and TRBJ1-4, with a possible D match to TRBD1 (6 bases). Germline CDR1 and CDR2: MNHEY and SMNVEV (reference sequence). Deletions cut 4 bases from V and 6 bases from J, with 9 bases between. The CDR3 totals 13 residues. CDR3 loop: CASSWAGDEKLFF. DNA of the CDR3: TGTGCCAGCAGTTGGGCAGGGGATGAAAAACTGTTTTTT.

This chain connects TRBV19 to TRBJ1-1; possibly TRBD1 for D (5 bases). The CDR3 is 12 residues long. V was trimmed by 5 bases and J by 4 bases, leaving 8 bases between them. Germline CDR1 reads LNHDA; CDR2 reads SQIVND (reference sequence). The CDR3 DNA reads TGTGCCAGTAGTTGGGGGGGCACTGAAGCTTTCTTT. This gives the protein CASSWGGTEAFF.

V is TRBV27 and J is TRBJ2-2; TRBD1 is a possible D gene (6 bases). The germline V and J ends were trimmed by 7 bases and 6 bases, with 12 bases remaining between them. Germline V gene sequence: CDR1 MNHEY, CDR2 SMNVEV (reference sequence). The CDR3 covers 13 residues. The CDR3 loop reads CASTRTVPGELFF. The CDR3 DNA follows: TGTGCCAGCACAAGGACAGTCCCCGGGGAGCTGTTTTTT.

This rearrangement joins TRBV9 to TRBJ2-3; D is perhaps TRBD1 (7 bases). This CDR3 has 16 residues. Trimming stripped 3 bases from V and 2 bases from J, with 16 bases between. Germline values: CDR1 SGDLS, CDR2 YYNGEE. CDR3 sequence (DNA): TGTGCCAGCAGCGCCAGGGGGGACCCCGACACAGATACGCAGTATTTT. Amino acid sequence: CASSARGDPDTDTQYF.

The V call is TRBV11-2, the J call TRBJ1-5, with D possibly matching TRBD1 (5 bases). The CDR3 is 13 amino acids. CDR1 SGHAT and CDR2 FQNNGV come from the germline V gene. Trimming shortened V by 5 bases and J by 7 bases, and 12 bases separated the two germline ends. Here the CDR3 reads CASSEKGRQPQHF. The CDR3 nucleotides are TGTGCCAGCAGCGAAAAGGGGCGGCAGCCCCAGCATTTT.

Here the CDR3 DNA reads TGTGCCAGCAGCTCTCCACAGCAGGGGGAGGGCTACACCTTC. Protein product: CASSSPQQGEGYTF. This chain links TRBV5-4 with TRBJ1-2; TRBD1 agrees at 7 bases. V trimming: 3 bases; J trimming: 8 bases; junction bases outside the gene matches: 10. CDR3 length: 14 residues. The germline CDR1 and CDR2 sequences are SGHNT and YYREEE (reference sequence).

This sequence joins TRBV5-6 and TRBJ1-1; possible D gene TRBD1, 5 bases. The CDR3 loop spans 14 amino acids. CDR1 is SGHDT, CDR2 YYEEEE, per germline. V was clipped by 0 bases and J by 6 bases, with 12 bases between them. The CDR3 loop is CASSLANQGAEAFF. CDR3 sequence (DNA): TGTGCCAGCAGCTTGGCCAACCAGGGCGCTGAAGCTTTCTTT.

The chain recombines TRBV2 with TRBJ1-5; D is unclear. The CDR3 runs to 13 residues. The V gene's germline CDR1 is SNHLY and CDR2 FYNNEI. The V gene lost 4 bases and the J gene lost 3 bases, with 7 bases spanning the gap. DNA of the CDR3: TGTGCCAGCAGTGTTTATAACAATCAGCCCCAGCATTTT. This encodes CASSVYNNQPQHF.

The gene calls are TRBV30 and TRBJ1-3; 8 bases are a match to TRBD1. The CDR3 runs to 16 residues. The trim removed 3 bases at V and 4 bases at J, leaving 11 bases unmatched. Germline V gene data show CDR1 as GTSNPN and CDR2 as SVGIG (reference sequence). The CDR3 here is CAWSKLGQGAGNTIYF. In DNA, the CDR3 is TGTGCCTGGAGCAAACTTGGACAGGGAGCCGGAAACACCATATATTTT.

CDR3 amino acids: CSVAFSPDTQYF. The CDR3 bases are TGCAGCGTAGCCTTCTCCCCCGATACGCAGTATTTT. The chain joins TRBV29-1 to TRBJ2-3; D gene ambiguous. This CDR3 region has 12 residues. The germline V gene has CDR1 SQVTM and CDR2 ANQGSEA. V gave up 6 bases and J gave up 6 bases, with 13 bases separating them.